The rows below give T cell receptor beta chains drawn from one sample of a study of beta chain features in type 1 diabetes. The data were produced by immunoSEQ multiplex PCR, yet TCRdb's version contains in-frame clones alone and is incomplete. The sample contains about 700,000 clones, 10% to 15% of which appear only once. The material sequenced was naive CD4+ T cells from blood. The receptors here all came from a man between 18 and 29 years old with type 1 diabetes. CDR3s include the opening cysteine and the closing phenylalanine or tryptophan. A D gene is named only where the DNA matches it firmly. Rows give clone size only sometimes, using once, few, many, or a class for an expanded clone.

D gene	V gene	clone size	J gene	CDR3 DNA	CDR3 protein
-	TRBV7-9	few	TRBJ2-2	TGTGCCAGCAGCTTTGAGGGAGATGGCGGGGAGCTGTTTTTT	CASSFEGDGGELFF
-	TRBV5-5	few	TRBJ1-5	TGTGCCAGCAGCTTGGCCTTTAGCAATCAGCCCCAGCATTTT	CASSLAFSNQPQHF
-	TRBV29-1	-	TRBJ2-1	TGCAGCGTTGATTTCCCTCAAATGAACAGATACAATGAGCAGTTCTTC	CSVDFPQMNRYNEQFF
-	TRBV18	-	TRBJ1-2	TGTGCCAGCTCACCAGACGAATCGGGCTACACCTTC	CASSPDESGYTF
-	TRBV27	few	TRBJ1-1	TGTGCCAGCAGTTCACGGGTTGGCACTGAAGCTTTCTTT	CASSSRVGTEAFF
-	TRBV28	few	TRBJ1-2	TGTGCCAGCAGTTTAATACAGGGCCCCTATGGCTACACCTTC	CASSLIQGPYGYTF
-	TRBV27	-	TRBJ2-5	TGTGCCAGCAGTTCCCCGACCACAAGAGAGACCCAGTACTTC	CASSSPTTRETQYF
-	TRBV6-1	-	TRBJ2-7	TGTGCCAGCAGGAAGGGGTGGGTTGCCAACTACGAGCAGTACTTC	CASRKGWVANYEQYF
-	TRBV30	few	TRBJ2-7	TGTGCCGGGACGGAGAGCTCCTACGAGCAGTACTTC	CAGTESSYEQYF
TRBD2	TRBV14	once	TRBJ2-1	TGTGCCAGCAGCCTTCGGGGGGGCGCACCCTACAATGAGCAGTTCTTC	CASSLRGGAPYNEQFF
-	TRBV7-6	-	TRBJ2-7	TGTGCCAGCAGCTTAGGTGAGGGGGAAGGCTACGAGCAGTACTTC	CASSLGEGEGYEQYF
-	TRBV7-9	few	TRBJ2-7	TGTGCCAGCAGGTTGGATAGCTCCTACGAGCAGTACTTC	CASRLDSSYEQYF
-	TRBV9	-	TRBJ1-6	TGTGCCAGCAGCGGTACGGGGGGTTCACCCCTCCACTTT	CASSGTGGSPLHF
TRBD1	TRBV30	few	TRBJ1-6	TGTGCCTGGGAAGGGATGGGACAGTCACCCCTCCACTTT	CAWEGMGQSPLHF
-	TRBV4-1	-	TRBJ1-2	TGCGCCAGCAGCCAAGGCGACAGCTCTAACTATGGCTACACCTTC	CASSQGDSSNYGYTF
TRBD1	TRBV7-8	-	TRBJ2-7	TGTGCCAGCAGCTTAGAGACAGGGGGGCCCTACGAGCAGTACTTC	CASSLETGGPYEQYF
-	TRBV7-6	-	TRBJ1-5	TGTGCCAGCAGCTTACCCAATCAGCCCCAGCATTTT	CASSLPNQPQHF
-	TRBV5-1	few	TRBJ2-1	TGCGCCAGCAGTGGCCTGACGGTAGGTGAGCAGTTCTTC	CASSGLTVGEQFF
-	TRBV5-1	few	TRBJ2-5	TGCGCCAGCAGCTTGAATACGGGGGCCGGAGAGACCCAGTACTTC	CASSLNTGAGETQYF
-	TRBV5-4	few	TRBJ1-4	TGTGCCAGCAGCTTGGGACAGGCAACTAATGAAAAACTGTTTTTT	CASSLGQATNEKLFF
-	TRBV5-4	few	TRBJ1-4	TGTGCCAGCAGCTTCAGGGTTGACTCAACTAATGAAAAACTGTTTTTT	CASSFRVDSTNEKLFF
TRBD1	TRBV5-1	-	TRBJ1-2	TGCGCCAGCAGCTTAGCAGGGGGCTATGGCTACACCTTC	CASSLAGGYGYTF
TRBD1	TRBV30	-	TRBJ2-7	TGTGCCTGGATGGACCAGGGGGCCTTCTCCTACGAGCAGTACTTC	CAWMDQGAFSYEQYF
-	TRBV6-6	-	TRBJ2-7	TGTGCCAGCAAATCGCAAGGCGGTGGTGTCGAGCAGTACTTC	CASKSQGGGVEQYF